This T cell receptor beta chain was identified in a study of CD4+ T cells in melanoma. There are 17 residues in the CDR3. CDR1 is GTSNPN, CDR2 SVGIG, per germline (reference sequence). With 0 bases removed from V and 8 bases from J, the gap between germline ends came to 20 bases. Sequenced by immunoSEQ multiplex PCR; TCRdb stores in-frame clones only, minus some. The table includes more than 12,000 clones, 63% detected once. This clone was seen a few times. The receptor's source is a human donor with melanoma. The sequencing sample was made of cells from a culture (not recorded whether cultured in vitro). V is TRBV30 and J is TRBJ1-6; perhaps TRBD1 as D (5 bases). CDR3 DNA: TGTGCCTGGAGTGTAGATTGGGGCAGGACGGGAGATTCACCCCTCCACTTT. This codes for CAWSVDWGRTGDSPLHF.